This is a list of T cell receptor beta chains from one sample in a study of blood T cell repertoires in COVID-19. Profiling relied on immunoSEQ multiplex PCR, and the TCRdb table lists in-frame clones only, not all of them. The data hold approximately 530,000 clones, with 85% to 90% observed a single time. Sequencing used peripheral blood. The receptors originated from a woman aged 45 to 65 with COVID-19, enrolled during active disease. CDR3s include the opening cysteine and the closing phenylalanine or tryptophan. Fields, in order: J gene, V gene, D gene, clone size, CDR3 length, CDR3 protein, CDR3 DNA. D genes are given only for firm matches. Size values are once, few and many counts, or a class for expanded clones, and some rows have none.

>TRBJ2-3|TRBV2|TRBD1|.|16
CASSKGQGVVTDTQYF
TGTGCCAGCAGCAAAGGACAGGGGGTTGTGACAGATACGCAGTATTTT
>TRBJ1-4|TRBV24-1|TRBD1|.|17
CATSESGTGGEDEKLFF
TGTGCCACCAGTGAATCCGGGACAGGGGGCGAGGATGAAAAACTGTTTTTT
>TRBJ1-1|TRBV11-2|.|.|17
CASSFRGRRAEGTEAFF
TGTGCCAGCAGCTTTCGAGGGCGAAGAGCGGAGGGCACTGAAGCTTTCTTT
>TRBJ1-2|TRBV9|.|.|14
CASSGWTANYGYTF
TGTGCCAGCAGCGGGTGGACAGCCAACTATGGCTACACCTTC
>TRBJ1-4|TRBV9|.|.|16
CASSPEGGNGNEKLFF
TGTGCCAGCAGCCCTGAGGGAGGGAACGGTAATGAAAAACTGTTTTTT
>TRBJ1-3|TRBV3-1/TRBV3-2|.|.|15
CASSTGTVTGNTIYF
TGTGCCAGCTCAACCGGGACTGTTACTGGAAACACCATATATTTT
>TRBJ1-2|TRBV6-6|TRBD1|.|14
CASSWTGRGDGYTF
TGTGCCAGCAGTTGGACAGGGAGAGGGGATGGCTACACCTTC
>TRBJ1-1|TRBV28|.|.|13
CALRARAGTEAFF
TGTGCCTTACGGGCCCGGGCGGGGACTGAAGCTTTCTTT
>TRBJ2-4|TRBV5-1|TRBD1|few|13
CATQRDRGDIQYF
TGCGCCACCCAGAGGGACAGGGGTGACATTCAGTACTTC
>TRBJ2-3|TRBV27|TRBD2|.|17
CASCHGLAGGPGDTQYF
TGTGCCAGCTGTCACGGGCTAGCGGGGGGGCCCGGAGATACGCAGTATTTT
>TRBJ1-2|TRBV2|.|.|14
CASGTGGLNYGYTF
TGTGCCAGCGGTACGGGGGGGCTTAACTATGGCTACACCTTC
>TRBJ2-3|TRBV6-1|TRBD2|.|16
CASSEFGGLAGDTQYF
TGTGCCAGCAGTGAATTTGGGGGACTAGCTGGAGATACGCAGTATTTT
>TRBJ2-7|TRBV6-4|.|.|13
CATARDSGYEQYF
TGTGCCACCGCCCGGGACTCGGGCTACGAGCAGTACTTC
>TRBJ1-6|TRBV5-1|.|.|13
CASSLVGDSPLHF
TGCGCCAGCAGCTTGGTAGGGGATTCACCCCTCCACTTT
>TRBJ2-7|TRBV3-1/TRBV3-2|.|.|16
CASSPGGSRSSYEQYF
TGTGCCAGCAGCCCCGGAGGCTCCAGAAGCTCCTACGAGCAGTACTTC
>TRBJ1-6|TRBV19|.|once|14
CASSIQGSNSPLHF
TGTGCCAGTAGTATACAGGGTTCCAATTCACCCCTCCACTTT
>TRBJ1-2|TRBV2|.|.|13
CASSRLNNYGYTF
TGTGCCAGCAGCAGACTGAATAACTATGGCTACACCTTC
>TRBJ2-2|TRBV2|.|few|14
CASITTWGAGELFF
TGTGCCAGCATCACGACATGGGGGGCCGGGGAGCTGTTTTTT
>TRBJ2-3|TRBV10-1|TRBD1|.|14
CAISKDRGTDTQYF
TGCGCCATCTCTAAGGACAGGGGAACAGATACGCAGTATTTT
>TRBJ2-3|TRBV6-4|.|.|14
CASSRTAPPDTQYF
TGTGCCAGCAGCCGGACAGCCCCTCCCGATACGCAGTATTTT
>TRBJ2-1|TRBV5-1|.|.|14
CASSLQGRNNEQFF
TGCGCCAGCAGCTTACAGGGGAGGAACAATGAGCAGTTCTTC
>TRBJ2-2|TRBV18|.|.|14
CASSQQEEAGELFF
TGTGCCAGCTCACAGCAGGAGGAGGCCGGGGAGCTGTTTTTT
>TRBJ2-1|TRBV5-1|.|.|11
CASSLTNEQFF
TGCGCCAGCAGCTTGACAAATGAGCAGTTCTTC
>TRBJ1-4|TRBV3-1/TRBV3-2|.|.|15
CASSQEWALNEKLFF
TGTGCCAGCAGCCAAGAGTGGGCTCTTAATGAAAAACTGTTTTTT
>TRBJ1-1|TRBV5-1|TRBD1|.|14
CASSSGQGATEAFF
TGCGCCAGCAGCTCGGGACAGGGGGCGACTGAAGCTTTCTTT
>TRBJ2-7|TRBV3-1/TRBV3-2|.|.|18
CASSQAGVGEFHSYEQYF
TGTGCCAGCAGCCAAGCGGGCGTCGGGGAGTTCCACTCCTACGAGCAGTACTTC
>TRBJ1-5|TRBV7-9|.|once|14
CASSFETVNQPQHF
TGTGCCAGCAGCTTCGAAACAGTTAATCAGCCCCAGCATTTT
>TRBJ2-2|TRBV24-1|.|.|14
CATSASQGIGELFF
TGTGCCACCAGTGCTTCGCAGGGGATCGGGGAGCTGTTTTTT
>TRBJ1-2|TRBV6-1|.|once|14
CASSEAGHGSGYTF
TGTGCCAGCAGTGAAGCGGGACACGGATCGGGCTACACCTTC
>TRBJ2-3|TRBV11-2|.|.|13
CASSHDREDTQYF
TGTGCCAGCAGCCACGACCGGGAGGATACGCAGTATTTT
>TRBJ2-3|TRBV13|.|.|14
CASSLTEGGVTQYF
TGTGCCAGCAGCTTAACGGAGGGGGGGGTTACGCAGTATTTT
>TRBJ1-2|TRBV9|.|.|11
CASSVDRGYTF
TGTGCCAGCAGCGTAGACCGGGGCTACACCTTC
>TRBJ2-5|TRBV2|.|.|14
CASSRGTPPETQYF
TGTGCCAGCAGTCGCGGGACCCCCCCGGAGACCCAGTACTTC
>TRBJ2-1|TRBV9|.|once|14
CASSAQTRYNEQFF
TGTGCCAGCAGCGCCCAAACACGATACAATGAGCAGTTCTTC
>TRBJ1-2|TRBV27|.|.|17
CASSSGAGTKANYGYTF
TGTGCCAGCAGTTCAGGAGCGGGGACCAAAGCTAACTATGGCTACACCTTC
>TRBJ1-2|TRBV30|.|.|13
CAWSVSGTYGYTF
TGTGCCTGGAGTGTCTCGGGGACATATGGCTACACCTTC
>TRBJ1-6|TRBV9|.|.|13
CASSPSGGSPLHF
TGTGCCAGCAGCCCTTCCGGGGGTTCACCCCTCCACTTT
>TRBJ2-1|TRBV11-2|.|.|15
CASSPRQSSYNEQFF
TGTGCCAGCAGCCCACGACAGAGCTCCTACAATGAGCAGTTCTTC
>TRBJ2-7|TRBV5-4|.|.|13
CASSLYDSREQYF
TGTGCCAGCAGCCTCTACGACAGTCGGGAGCAGTACTTC
>TRBJ2-2|TRBV5-4|.|.|16
CASSKENSLNTGELFF
TGTGCCAGCAGCAAGGAAAACAGCCTGAACACCGGGGAGCTGTTTTTT
>TRBJ2-1|TRBV19|TRBD2|.|13
CASRTSGNNEQFF
TGTGCCAGTAGGACTAGCGGAAACAATGAGCAGTTCTTC
>TRBJ1-5|TRBV28|.|.|13
CASDEGLNQPQHF
TGTGCCAGCGATGAGGGTTTGAATCAGCCCCAGCATTTT
>TRBJ1-2|TRBV30|.|once|12
CAWSVGADGYTF
TGTGCCTGGAGTGTAGGGGCCGATGGCTACACCTTC
>TRBJ2-1|TRBV11-2|.|.|15
CASSLTGDSYNEQFF
TGTGCCAGCAGCTTAACCGGGGATTCCTACAATGAGCAGTTCTTC
>TRBJ1-2|TRBV10-3|.|.|14
CAISDGGDSYGYTF
TGTGCCATCAGTGATGGAGGGGATTCTTATGGCTACACCTTC
>TRBJ1-1|TRBV5-4|.|.|14
CASSLRSPNTEAFF
TGTGCCAGCAGCCTTAGAAGTCCAAACACTGAAGCTTTCTTT
>TRBJ2-1|TRBV6-4|TRBD2|.|15
CASSPRLTSLYEQFF
TGTGCCAGCAGTCCCCGTTTGACTAGCTTATATGAGCAGTTCTTC
>TRBJ1-2|TRBV3-1/TRBV3-2|.|.|12
CASSQDPGGYTF
TGTGCCAGCAGCCAAGACCCGGGGGGCTACACCTTC
>TRBJ2-1|TRBV5-6|.|.|17
CASSLTIGNRVLGEQFF
TGTGCCAGCAGCCTGACGATCGGGAACAGGGTTCTTGGTGAGCAGTTCTTC
>TRBJ2-1|TRBV10-3|TRBD2|.|17
CAISELQGLAGDNEQFF
TGTGCCATCAGTGAGCTACAGGGACTAGCGGGGGACAATGAGCAGTTCTTC
>TRBJ1-2|TRBV6-5|.|.|15
CASSRRQLANYGYTF
TGTGCCAGCAGTCGCAGACAGCTAGCTAACTATGGCTACACCTTC
>TRBJ1-1|TRBV6-5|.|.|12
CASSRSREEAFF
TGTGCCAGCAGTCGCTCCCGGGAAGAAGCTTTCTTT
>TRBJ2-2|TRBV5-6|.|.|15
CASSAGIPNTGELFF
TGTGCCAGCAGCGCGGGGATCCCCAACACCGGGGAGCTGTTTTTT
>TRBJ2-2|TRBV5-5|.|.|15
CASSLLSINTGELFF
TGTGCCAGCAGCTTGCTCAGTATAAACACCGGGGAGCTGTTTTTT
>TRBJ1-1|TRBV12-5|.|.|12
CATQRGNTEAFF
TGTGCTACTCAACGGGGGAACACTGAAGCTTTCTTT
>TRBJ2-3|TRBV19|TRBD2|.|16
CASRTRAGGPRDTQYF
TGTGCCAGTAGGACTCGGGCGGGGGGCCCAAGAGATACGCAGTATTTT
>TRBJ2-5|TRBV5-4|.|.|15
CASSLGGRSKETQYF
TGTGCCAGCAGCTTGGGGGGGCGATCTAAAGAGACCCAGTACTTC
>TRBJ2-2|TRBV3-1/TRBV3-2|TRBD2|.|16
CASSPLAGGSTGELFF
TGTGCCAGCAGCCCACTAGCGGGGGGAAGTACCGGGGAGCTGTTTTTT
>TRBJ2-1|TRBV6-5|TRBD2|.|14
CASRVGSGGGEQFF
TGTGCCAGCAGGGTGGGTAGCGGGGGGGGTGAGCAGTTCTTC
>TRBJ2-7|TRBV11-2|TRBD2|.|15
CASSLNGLAGYEQYF
TGTGCCAGCAGCTTAAACGGACTAGCGGGGTACGAGCAGTACTTC